What follows is one T cell receptor (beta chain) and its context. These data belong to a study of blood T cell repertoires in COVID-19. TCRdb keeps only in-frame clones here, not all; method: immunoSEQ multiplex PCR. The sample includes some 95,000 clones, roughly 87% of them seen just once. Sequenced sample: peripheral blood. This sequence originates from a man aged 70 or older with acute or convalescent COVID-19.

CDR3 loop: CASSLNRGGIGELFF. The CDR3 nucleotides read TGTGCCAGCAGCTTAAACAGGGGGGGGATCGGGGAGCTGTTTTTT. The chain is built from TRBV11-2 and TRBJ2-2; possible D gene TRBD1, 8 bases. Trimming took off 2 bases at V and 7 bases at J, with 14 bases between the two ends. Germline CDR1 reads SGHAT; CDR2 reads FQNNGV. The CDR3 is 15 amino acids.